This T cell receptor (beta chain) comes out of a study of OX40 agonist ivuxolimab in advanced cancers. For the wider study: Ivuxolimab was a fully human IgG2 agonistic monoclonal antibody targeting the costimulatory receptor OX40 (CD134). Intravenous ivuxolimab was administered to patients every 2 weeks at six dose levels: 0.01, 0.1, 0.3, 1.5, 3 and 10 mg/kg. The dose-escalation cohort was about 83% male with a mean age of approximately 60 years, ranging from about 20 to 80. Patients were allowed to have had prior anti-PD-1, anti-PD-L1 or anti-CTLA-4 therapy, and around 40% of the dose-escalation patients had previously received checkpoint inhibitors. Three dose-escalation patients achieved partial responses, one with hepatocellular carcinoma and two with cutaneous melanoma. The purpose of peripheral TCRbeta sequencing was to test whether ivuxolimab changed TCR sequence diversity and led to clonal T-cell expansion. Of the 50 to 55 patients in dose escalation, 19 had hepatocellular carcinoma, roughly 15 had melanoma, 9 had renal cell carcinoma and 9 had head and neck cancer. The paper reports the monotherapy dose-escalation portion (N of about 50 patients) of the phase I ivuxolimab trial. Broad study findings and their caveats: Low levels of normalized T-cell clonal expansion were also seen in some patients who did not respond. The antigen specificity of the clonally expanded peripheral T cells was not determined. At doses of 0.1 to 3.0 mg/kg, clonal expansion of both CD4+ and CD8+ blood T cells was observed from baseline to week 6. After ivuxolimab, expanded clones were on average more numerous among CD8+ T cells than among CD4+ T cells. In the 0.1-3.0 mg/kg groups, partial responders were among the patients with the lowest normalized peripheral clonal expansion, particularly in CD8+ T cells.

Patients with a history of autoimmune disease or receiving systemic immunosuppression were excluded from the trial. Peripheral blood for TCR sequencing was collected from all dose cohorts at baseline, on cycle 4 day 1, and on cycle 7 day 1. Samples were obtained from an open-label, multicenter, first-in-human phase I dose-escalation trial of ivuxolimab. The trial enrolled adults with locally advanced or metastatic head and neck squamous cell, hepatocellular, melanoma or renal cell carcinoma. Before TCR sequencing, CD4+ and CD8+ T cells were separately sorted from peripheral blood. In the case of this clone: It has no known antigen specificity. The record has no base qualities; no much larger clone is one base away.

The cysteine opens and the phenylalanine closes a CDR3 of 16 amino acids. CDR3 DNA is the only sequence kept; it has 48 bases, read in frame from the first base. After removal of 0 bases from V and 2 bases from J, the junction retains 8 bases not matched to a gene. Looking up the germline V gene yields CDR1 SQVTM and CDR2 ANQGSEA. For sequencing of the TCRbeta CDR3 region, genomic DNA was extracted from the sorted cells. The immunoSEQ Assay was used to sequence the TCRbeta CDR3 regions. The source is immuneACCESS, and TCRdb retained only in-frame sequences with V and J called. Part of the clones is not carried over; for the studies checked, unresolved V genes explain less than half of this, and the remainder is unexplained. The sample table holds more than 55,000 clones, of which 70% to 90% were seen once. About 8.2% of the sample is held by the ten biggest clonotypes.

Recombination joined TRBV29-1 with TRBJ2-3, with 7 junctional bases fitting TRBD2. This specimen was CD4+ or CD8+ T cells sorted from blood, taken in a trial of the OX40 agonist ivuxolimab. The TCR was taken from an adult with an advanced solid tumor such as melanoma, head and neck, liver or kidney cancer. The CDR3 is CSVEDLGLAVTDTQYF. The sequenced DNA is TGCAGCGTTGAAGATCTAGGGCTAGCGGTCACAGATACGCAGTATTTT.